This entry lists 10 T cell receptor beta chains sequenced from one sample in a study of T cell clones after liver transplantation. Here immunoSEQ multiplex PCR was the method, and the copy in TCRdb shows in-frame clones only, minus some. The data hold fewer than 50,000 clones, with just over 85% observed a single time. Sequenced here: CD4+ T cells from blood, sampled 24 months after liver transplant. Receptors originate from a human patient who received a liver transplant. The graft donor may have given rise to some T cells.

CDR3 DNA: TGTGCCAGCAGCTTAACCAACAGGGGGCCCTACGAGCAGTACTTC. It yields the protein CASSLTNRGPYEQYF. J is TRBJ2-7 and V is TRBV5-4; 9 positions agree with TRBD1. Germline trimming cut 2 bases from V and 2 bases from J; bases unmatched to any gene: 5. The CDR3 is 15 residues long. Germline-derived CDR1 and CDR2 are SGHNT and YYREEE (reference sequence).

The chain joins TRBV7-2 to TRBJ2-6, with D unresolved. Germline assignment: CDR1 SGHTA and CDR2 FQGNSA. Between the trimmed V and J ends, which lost 2 bases and 2 bases, there was a span of 1 base. This CDR3 spans 13 amino acids. CDR3 DNA: TGTGCCAGCAGCTTAACTGGGGCCAACGTCCTGACTTTC. Translated: CASSLTGANVLTF. Looking up the rest from reference TRBV7-2 and TRBJ2-6 gives the full variable domain: GAGVSQSPSNKVTEKGKDVELRCDPISGHTALYWYRQSLGQGLEFLIYFQGNSAPDKSGLPSDRFSAERTGGSVSTLTIQRTQQEDSAVYLCASSLTGANVLTFGAGSRLTVL.

The chain couples TRBV27 to TRBJ2-7, with TRBD2 identical over 9 bases. Germline-derived CDR1 and CDR2 are MNHEY and SMNVEV (reference sequence). V was pared by 6 bases and J by 5 bases, with 8 bases of the junction left unmatched. The CDR3 totals 14 residues. The chain's CDR3 is CASSPGLAIDEQYF. The CDR3 DNA reads TGTGCCAGCAGCCCGGGACTAGCAATTGACGAGCAGTACTTC.

The V gene is TRBV9, the J gene TRBJ2-2, with D hard to call. This CDR3 region has 14 residues. Germline V gene sequence: CDR1 SGDLS, CDR2 YYNGEE. V shed 3 bases and J shed 1 base, with 7 bases lying between them. CDR3 sequence (DNA): TGTGCCAGCAGCGATTCAGGGAACACCGGGGAGCTGTTTTTT. It is translated as CASSDSGNTGELFF.

The chain carries TRBV5-1 and TRBJ2-6; 9 nucleotides match TRBD2. The V segment lost 0 bases and the J segment 2 bases; nucleotides outside the gene matches: 6. The CDR3 spans 18 residues. CDR1 and CDR2 (germline): SGHRS, YFSETQ. In nucleotides, the CDR3 is TGCGCCAGCAGCTTGGGGGCGGGAGGGAAGACTGGGGCCAACGTCCTGACTTTC. Translated: CASSLGAGGKTGANVLTF.

As for this clone: The sample holds other DNA sequences that translate to the same CDR3. This rearrangement joins TRBV5-1 to TRBJ2-5, with no clear D. CDR1 is SGHRS and CDR2 is YFSETQ in the germline V gene. The CDR3 covers 11 residues. Trimming took 0 bases from V and 5 from J, leaving 2 bases between them. CDR3 region: CASSLEETQYF. DNA for the CDR3: TGCGCCAGCAGCTTGGAGGAGACCCAGTACTTC.

V and J are TRBV7-6 and TRBJ2-3; 12 bases match TRBD2. Looked up from germline, CDR1 is SGHVS and CDR2 is FNYEAQ. Trimming at V came to 5 bases and at J to 5 bases, leaving 8 bases not matched to a gene. CDR3 length: 16 residues. This chain's CDR3 is CASSPRTSGVLDTQYF. The CDR3 DNA reads as TGTGCCAGCAGCCCTAGGACTAGCGGGGTCCTAGATACGCAGTATTTT.

This clone was observed a handful of times. This chain joins TRBV27 and TRBJ1-1, with 7 bases aligning to TRBD1. The CDR3 has 14 amino acids. V shed 6 bases, J shed 1 base, and the junction held 5 bases outside the gene matches. Germline V gene lookup returns CDR1 MNHEY and CDR2 SMNVEV (reference sequence). In DNA, the CDR3 is TGTGCCAGCAGAAGACAGGGTAGGAACACTGAAGCTTTCTTT. Translation gives CASRRQGRNTEAFF.

The rearrangement links TRBV7-8 to TRBJ2-5; no reliable D call. Trimming took off 5 bases at V and 5 bases at J, with 18 bases between the two ends. CDR1 SGHVS and CDR2 FQNEAQ come from the germline V gene. This CDR3 has 15 amino acids. The CDR3 nucleotides are TGTGCCAGCAGCATCGTTGGGTGGGAAATGGAGACCCAGTACTTC. It is translated as CASSIVGWEMETQYF.

The chain carries TRBV7-7 and TRBJ2-3; D not certain. V was shortened by 0 bases and J by 1 base, with 8 bases between the two germline ends. The CDR3 totals 15 residues. Germline lookup yields CDR1 SSHAT and CDR2 FNYEAQ (reference sequence). The CDR3 spells CASSLAAVGTDTQYF. The CDR3, as DNA: TGTGCCAGCAGCTTAGCGGCGGTAGGCACAGATACGCAGTATTTT. The variable domain in full, completed from reference TRBV7-7 and TRBJ2-3, reads GAGVSQSPRYKVTKRGQDVTLRCDPISSHATLYWYQQALGQGPEFLTYFNYEAQPDKSGLPSDRFSAERPEGSISTLTIQRTEQRDSAMYRCASSLAAVGTDTQYFGPGTRLTVL.